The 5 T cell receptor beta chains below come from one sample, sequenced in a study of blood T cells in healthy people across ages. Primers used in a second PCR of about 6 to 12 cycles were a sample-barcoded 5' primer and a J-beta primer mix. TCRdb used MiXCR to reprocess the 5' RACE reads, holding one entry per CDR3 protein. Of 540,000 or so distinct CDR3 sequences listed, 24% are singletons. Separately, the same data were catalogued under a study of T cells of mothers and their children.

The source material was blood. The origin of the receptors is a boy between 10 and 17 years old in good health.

CDR3 residues: CASRIRQLSNQPQHF. Written as DNA, the CDR3 is TGTGCCAGCAGAATTCGGCAGCTTAGCAATCAGCCCCAGCATTTT. The J gene is TRBJ1-5, the V gene TRBV28; no definite D call. V was trimmed by 6 bases and J by 0 bases, leaving 12 bases between them. The CDR3 is 15 amino acids. Germline loops: CDR1 MDHEN, CDR2 SYDVKM.

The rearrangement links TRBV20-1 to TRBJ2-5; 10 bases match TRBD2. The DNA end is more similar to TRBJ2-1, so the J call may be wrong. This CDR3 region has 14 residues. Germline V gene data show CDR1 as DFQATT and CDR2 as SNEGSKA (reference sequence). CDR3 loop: CSLQLAGVGNEQFF. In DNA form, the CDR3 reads TGCAGTCTGCAGCTAGCGGGAGTAGGCAATGAGCAGTTCTTC.

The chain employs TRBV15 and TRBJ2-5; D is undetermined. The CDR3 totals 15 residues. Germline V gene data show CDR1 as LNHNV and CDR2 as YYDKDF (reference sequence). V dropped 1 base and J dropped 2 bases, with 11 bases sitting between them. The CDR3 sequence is CATSRAVEAQETQYF. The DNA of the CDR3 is TGTGCCACCAGCAGAGCCGTAGAGGCGCAAGAGACCCAGTACTTC.

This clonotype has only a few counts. CDR3 sequence: CASSQDRGLRSPLHF. CDR3 sequence (DNA): TGCGCCAGCAGCCAAGACAGGGGGCTCCGTTCACCCCTCCACTTT. The rearrangement links TRBV4-3 to TRBJ1-6, with 8 bases lining up with TRBD1. The V segment lost 0 bases and the J segment 9 bases; nucleotides outside the gene matches: 4. The germline V gene has CDR1 LGHNA and CDR2 YSLEER. CDR3 length equals 15 residues.

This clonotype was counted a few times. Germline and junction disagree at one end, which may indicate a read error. CDR3 region: CSVDGLETGGLFF. CDR3 bases: TGCAGCGTTGACGGGCTCGAAACCGGGGGGCTGTTTTTT. The chain is built from TRBV29-1 and TRBJ2-2; D perhaps matches TRBD2 (6 bases). There are 13 residues in the CDR3. Germline values: CDR1 SQVTM, CDR2 ANQGSEA.